The present T cell receptor (beta chain) was sequenced within a study of T cell responses to AZD1222 COVID-19 vaccine. Points on this clone: The target antigen is unknown.

TCRdb keeps only in-frame clones here, not all; method: immunoSEQ multiplex PCR. The sample consists of roughly 56,000 clones, 65% to 85% of them appearing once. Whole-study results and caveats: Only 5 to 7 AZD1222 recipients tested seropositive at baseline. Spike-spanning, vaccine-associated CD4 TCRs were dominant at 160-218 and 743-854. Unmutated variant regions reportedly attract nearly half of all spike-specific TCRs. Donor demographics were predominantly white British with a female majority; clonal diversity may be underestimated.

V lost 6 bases, J lost 2 bases, and 8 bases lay in between. This CDR3 is 12 amino acids long. Germline V gives CDR1 SNHLY, CDR2 FYNNEI. This rearrangement joins TRBV2 to TRBJ2-7; D call uncertain. The sequenced sample was peripheral blood, obtained 28 days after the second AZD1222 dose. This TCR was recovered from an adult who received the AZD1222 COVID-19 vaccine. For the CDR3, the DNA is TGTGCCAGCAGCAAAAAGCCCTACGAGCAGTACTTC. Its protein product is CASSKKPYEQYF.